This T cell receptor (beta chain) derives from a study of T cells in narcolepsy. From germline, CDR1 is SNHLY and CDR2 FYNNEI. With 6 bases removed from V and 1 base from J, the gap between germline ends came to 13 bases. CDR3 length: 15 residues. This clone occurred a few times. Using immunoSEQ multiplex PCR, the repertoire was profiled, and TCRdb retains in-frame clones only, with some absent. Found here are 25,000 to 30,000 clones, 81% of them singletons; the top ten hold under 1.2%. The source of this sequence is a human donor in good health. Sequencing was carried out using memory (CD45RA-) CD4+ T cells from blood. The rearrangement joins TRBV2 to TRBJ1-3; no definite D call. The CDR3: CASRRIGGSGNTIYF. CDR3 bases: TGTGCCAGCAGGAGGATAGGTGGGTCTGGAAACACCATATATTTT.